The 23 T cell receptor beta chains below come from one sample, sequenced in a study of blood T cell repertoires in COVID-19. TCRdb keeps only in-frame clones here, not all; method: immunoSEQ multiplex PCR. Among 95,000 to 150,000 clones listed, 81% were seen once. Sample: peripheral blood. The receptor set was obtained from a man aged 30-40 years with COVID-19, enrolled during active disease.

This clone showed up just a few times. This chain uses TRBV4-2 with TRBJ2-7, with D uncertain. V gave up 2 bases and J gave up 3 bases, with 11 bases separating them. From germline, CDR1 is LGHNA and CDR2 YNFKEQ. This CDR3 is built from 14 residues. The CDR3 here is CASSQLESHYEQYF. The CDR3, as DNA: TGTGCCAGCAGCCAACTGGAGAGTCACTACGAGCAGTACTTC.

For this clone: The sample contains more than one DNA sequence encoding this CDR3. The chain has TRBV9 and TRBJ1-1, with D unresolved. Between the trimmed V and J ends, which lost 0 bases and 1 base, there was a span of 7 bases. The CDR3 covers 14 residues. Germline CDR1 reads SGDLS; CDR2 reads YYNGEE. The CDR3 sequence: CASSVVPENTEAFF. CDR3 nucleotide sequence: TGTGCCAGCAGCGTAGTTCCAGAGAACACTGAAGCTTTCTTT.

This clone was seen only a few times. This chain connects TRBV30 to TRBJ1-5; 8 bases map to TRBD1. J lost 5 bases, V lost 3 bases, and 3 bases had no gene match. CDR1 is GTSNPN and CDR2 is SVGIG in the germline V gene (reference sequence). This CDR3 region has 13 residues. The CDR3 region is CAWSRGLDQPQHF. The CDR3 nucleotides read TGTGCCTGGAGCAGGGGGCTCGATCAGCCCCAGCATTTT.

This chain links TRBV27 with TRBJ1-6, with a weak D call TRBD1 (5 bases). Germline-derived CDR1 and CDR2 are MNHEY and SMNVEV (reference sequence). Deletions cut 5 bases from V and 7 bases from J, with 15 bases between. The CDR3 runs to 15 residues. The CDR3 loop is CASSKRGTENSPLHF. The DNA for the CDR3 is TGTGCCAGCAGTAAGCGGGGGACGGAAAATTCACCCCTCCACTTT.

The chain combines TRBV27 with TRBJ1-4; 9 positions agree with TRBD1. J lost 1 base, V lost 1 base, and 7 bases had no gene match. This CDR3 region has 18 residues. Germline V gives CDR1 MNHEY, CDR2 SMNVEV (reference sequence). The CDR3 DNA follows: TGTGCCAGCAGTTTATTAGGGACAGGGTTGGGAACTAATGAAAAACTGTTTTTT. It is translated as CASSLLGTGLGTNEKLFF.

J is TRBJ2-1 and V is TRBV5-1; 14 positions match TRBD2. The CDR3 is 16 residues long. Germline loops: CDR1 SGHRS, CDR2 YFSETQ. V was pared by 1 base and J by 8 bases, with 5 bases of the junction left unmatched. The CDR3: CASSLWGLAGVHEQFF. The CDR3 bases are TGCGCCAGCAGCTTGTGGGGACTAGCGGGAGTTCATGAGCAGTTCTTC.

The V call is TRBV7-9, the J call TRBJ1-2; TRBD1 might be the D (5 bases). The CDR3 runs to 15 residues. Germline CDR1 reads SEHNR; CDR2 reads FQNEAQ (reference sequence). Trimming stripped 0 bases from V and 6 bases from J, with 14 bases between. The CDR3 sequence: CASSLAQAGYHGYTF. The CDR3 DNA reads as TGTGCCAGCAGCTTAGCGCAGGCAGGGTATCATGGCTACACCTTC.

V usage is TRBV5-1 and J usage is TRBJ2-7; 9 bases match TRBD1. The V gene's germline CDR1 is SGHRS and CDR2 YFSETQ. CDR3 length: 14 amino acids. J lost 3 bases, V lost 4 bases, and 5 bases had no gene match. CDR3 sequence reads: CASSPGTGLYEQYF. CDR3 nucleotide sequence: TGCGCCAGCAGCCCCGGGACAGGGCTCTACGAGCAGTACTTC.

This clone was counted many times. This chain links TRBV5-1 with TRBJ2-5; TRBD2 aligns across 14 bases. Germline V CDR1 and CDR2: SGHRS, YFSETQ. The ends lost 4 bases at V and 2 bases at J; junction bases unmatched: 4. The CDR3 runs 16 residues. CDR3 region: CASSPRTSGGQETQYF. CDR3 DNA sequence: TGCGCCAGCAGCCCGAGGACTAGCGGGGGGCAAGAGACCCAGTACTTC.

This chain connects TRBV9 to TRBJ2-1; 8 nucleotides line up with TRBD1. With V trimmed by 0 bases and J by 1 base, 0 bases remained unmatched. The CDR3 sequence is 15 residues long. CDR1 and CDR2 from the germline V gene are SGDLS and YYNGEE. The CDR3 DNA reads TGTGCCAGCAGCGTAGGACAGGGGTCCTACAATGAGCAGTTCTTC. Protein sequence: CASSVGQGSYNEQFF.

The table lists this clone with many counts. V is TRBV27 and J is TRBJ1-5, with 7 bases matching TRBD1. The CDR3 runs to 14 residues. V lost 7 bases and J lost 4; bases outside the gene matches: 7. Germline-derived CDR1 and CDR2 are MNHEY and SMNVEV (reference sequence). This chain's CDR3 is CASKPGQVNQPQHF. The CDR3 bases are TGTGCCAGCAAACCAGGACAGGTAAATCAGCCCCAGCATTTT.

This rearrangement joins TRBV5-1 to TRBJ1-1; D is perhaps TRBD1 (6 bases). Germline CDR1 is SGHRS and CDR2 is YFSETQ. Trimming took 3 bases from V and 3 from J, leaving 12 bases between them. The CDR3 has 14 amino acids. The CDR3 sequence: CASSSGGGYTEAFF. The CDR3 nucleotides are TGCGCCAGCAGCTCCGGGGGGGGCTACACTGAAGCTTTCTTT.

V usage is TRBV28 and J usage is TRBJ2-3; 9 nucleotides agree with TRBD1. The J segment lost 15 bases and the V segment lost 5 bases, leaving 9 bases of the junction unmatched. The length of the CDR3 is 12 residues. In germline, CDR1 is MDHEN, CDR2 SYDVKM. CDR3 protein: CASSVSGTGPYF. CDR3 bases: TGTGCCAGCAGTGTTTCCGGGACAGGGCCATATTTT.

The chain recombines TRBV13 with TRBJ2-1, with 8 bases that match TRBD1. The V gene end was trimmed by 5 bases and the J gene end by 1 base; junction bases not matched to a gene: 4. Germline-derived CDR1 and CDR2 are PRHDT and FYEKMQ (reference sequence). The CDR3 runs 15 residues. As DNA, the CDR3 is TGTGCCAGCAGCCCCGGGACAGGTTCCTACAATGAGCAGTTCTTC. Residues: CASSPGTGSYNEQFF.

The chain is built from TRBV19 and TRBJ2-1; 8 bases align to TRBD2. The trim removed 3 bases at V and 8 bases at J, leaving 9 bases unmatched. Germline CDR1 LNHDA, CDR2 SQIVND (reference sequence). The CDR3 has 15 amino acids. CDR3 nucleotides: TGTGCCAGTAGTATCGGGGGGGCCTACGGGGATGAGCAGTTCTTC. It is translated as CASSIGGAYGDEQFF.

A few counts support this clone. The genes are TRBV5-1 and TRBJ2-3, with 8 bases matching TRBD2. V lost 4 bases and J lost 1; bases outside the gene matches: 5. Germline V lookup: CDR1 SGHRS, CDR2 YFSETQ. There are 15 residues in the CDR3. The CDR3 reads CASSQGRGGTDTQYF. The CDR3 bases are TGCGCCAGCAGCCAGGGGCGGGGGGGCACAGATACGCAGTATTTT.

The gene calls are TRBV10-1 and TRBJ1-2; a weak D match, TRBD1 (5 bases). The CDR3 totals 17 residues. CDR1 and CDR2 (germline): WNHNN, SYGVQD (reference sequence). The V and J ends lost 0 bases and 10 bases respectively, with 24 bases between them. The CDR3 DNA is TGCGCCAGCAGTGAGTCGACGGCTTGGGTACAGGCTCTGATCTACACCTTC. Translation: CASSESTAWVQALIYTF.

V usage is TRBV7-3 and J usage is TRBJ2-7; 10 bases match TRBD1. Looked up from germline, CDR1 is SGHTA and CDR2 is FQGTGA. Losses at the gene ends were 5 bases for V and 6 bases for J; bases not matched to a gene: 4. The CDR3 length is 13 residues. The CDR3 loop is CASSRQGAGEQYF. The CDR3 bases are TGTGCCAGCAGCCGACAGGGGGCAGGCGAGCAGTACTTC.

The V gene is TRBV7-9, the J gene TRBJ2-1, with 8 bases aligning to TRBD1. Unmatched junction bases numbered 0, after V lost 1 base and J lost 1 base. The CDR3 is 15 residues long. CDR1 is SEHNR, CDR2 FQNEAQ, per germline (reference sequence). The CDR3 region has the DNA TGTGCCAGCAGCTTAGGGACAGGGTCCTACAATGAGCAGTTCTTC. As protein: CASSLGTGSYNEQFF.

The V and J genes are TRBV28 and TRBJ2-7; D is perhaps TRBD2 (6 bases). This CDR3 has 16 residues. V was shortened by 4 bases and J by 0 bases, with 16 bases between the two germline ends. Germline-derived CDR1 and CDR2 are MDHEN and SYDVKM. The CDR3, as DNA: TGTGCCAGCAGTTCTTTTGGGGACTCAGGCTCCTACGAGCAGTACTTC. Protein product: CASSSFGDSGSYEQYF.

This clone was seen a few times. The chain combines TRBV28 with TRBJ2-3; 10 bases are a match to TRBD2. The ends lost 7 bases at V and 2 bases at J; junction bases unmatched: 6. Germline CDR1 and CDR2: MDHEN and SYDVKM. This CDR3 spans 15 amino acids. In DNA, the CDR3 is TGTGCCAGCACCCCGGGACTAGCGTACACAGATACGCAGTATTTT. Translating it yields CASTPGLAYTDTQYF. Using reference TRBV28 and TRBJ2-3 for the parts outside the CDR3, the full variable domain is DVKVTQSSRYLVKRTGEKVFLECVQDMDHENMFWYRQDPGLGLRLIYFSYDVKMKEKGDIPEGYSVSREKKERFSLILESASTNQTSMYLCASTPGLAYTDTQYFGPGTRLTVL.

The gene calls are TRBV5-1 and TRBJ2-1, with TRBD2 identical over 7 bases. J gave up 3 bases and V 2 bases, and 8 bases lay outside the gene matches. Germline values: CDR1 SGHRS, CDR2 YFSETQ. CDR3 length: 16 residues. In DNA, the CDR3 is TGCGCCAGCAGCTTCACTGGGGGGGACCTCTACAATGAGCAGTTCTTC. Protein: CASSFTGGDLYNEQFF. Using reference TRBV5-1 and TRBJ2-1 for the parts outside the CDR3, the full variable domain is KAGVTQTPRYLIKTRGQQVTLSCSPISGHRSVSWYQQTPGQGLQFLFEYFSETQRNKGNFPGRFSGRQFSNSRSEMNVSTLELGDSALYLCASSFTGGDLYNEQFFGPGTRLTVL.

This chain links TRBV24-1 with TRBJ2-1; 10 bases are a match to TRBD1. The V gene's germline CDR1 is KGHDR and CDR2 SFDVKD. The CDR3 loop spans 15 amino acids. Trimming at V came to 5 bases and at J to 8 bases, leaving 8 bases not matched to a gene. Here the CDR3 reads CATSGGQGVNDEQFF. As DNA, the CDR3 is TGTGCCACCAGTGGTGGACAGGGGGTTAATGATGAGCAGTTCTTC.